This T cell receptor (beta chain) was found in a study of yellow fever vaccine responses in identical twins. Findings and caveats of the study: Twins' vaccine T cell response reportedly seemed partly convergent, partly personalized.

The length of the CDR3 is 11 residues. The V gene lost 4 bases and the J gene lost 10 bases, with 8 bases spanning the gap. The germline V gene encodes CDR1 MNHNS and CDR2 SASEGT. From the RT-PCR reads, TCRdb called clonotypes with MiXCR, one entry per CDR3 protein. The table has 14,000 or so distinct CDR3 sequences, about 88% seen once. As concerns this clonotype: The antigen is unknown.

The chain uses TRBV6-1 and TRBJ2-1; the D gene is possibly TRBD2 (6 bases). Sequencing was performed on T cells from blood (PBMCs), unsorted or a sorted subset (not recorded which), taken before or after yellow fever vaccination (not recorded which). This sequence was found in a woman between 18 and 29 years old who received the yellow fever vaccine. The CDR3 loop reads CASSGRGEQFF. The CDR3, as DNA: TGTGCCAGCAGTGGACGGGGGGAGCAGTTCTTC.